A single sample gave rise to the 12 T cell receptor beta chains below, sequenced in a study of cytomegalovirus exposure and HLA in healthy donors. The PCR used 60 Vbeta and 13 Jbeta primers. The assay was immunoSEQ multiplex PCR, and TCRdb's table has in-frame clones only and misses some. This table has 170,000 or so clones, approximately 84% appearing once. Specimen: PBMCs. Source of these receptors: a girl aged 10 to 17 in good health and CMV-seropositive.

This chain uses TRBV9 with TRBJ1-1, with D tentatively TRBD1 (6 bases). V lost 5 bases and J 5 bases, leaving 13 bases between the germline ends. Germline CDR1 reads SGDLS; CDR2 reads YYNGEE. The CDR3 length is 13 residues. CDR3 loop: CASSTRGGTEAFF. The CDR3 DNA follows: TGTGCCAGCAGTACCAGGGGAGGGACTGAAGCTTTCTTT.

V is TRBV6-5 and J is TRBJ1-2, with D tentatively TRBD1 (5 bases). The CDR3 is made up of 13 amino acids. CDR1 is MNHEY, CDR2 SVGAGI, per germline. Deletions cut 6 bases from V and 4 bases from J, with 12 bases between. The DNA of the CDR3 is TGTGCCAGCAGCGAGACAGAATTCTATGGCTACACCTTC. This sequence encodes CASSETEFYGYTF.

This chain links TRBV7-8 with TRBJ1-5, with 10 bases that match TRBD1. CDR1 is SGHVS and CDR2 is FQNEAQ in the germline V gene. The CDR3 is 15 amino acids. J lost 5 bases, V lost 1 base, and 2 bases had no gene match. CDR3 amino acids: CASSLGTGGYQPQHF. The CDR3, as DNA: TGTGCCAGCAGCTTAGGGACAGGGGGGTATCAGCCCCAGCATTTT.

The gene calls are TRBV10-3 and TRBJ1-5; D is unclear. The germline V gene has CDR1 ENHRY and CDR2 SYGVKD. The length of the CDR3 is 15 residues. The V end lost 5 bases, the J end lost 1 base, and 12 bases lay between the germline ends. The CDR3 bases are TGTGCCATCAGTCCCTCCGAGCTGAGCAATCAGCCCCAGCATTTT. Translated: CAISPSELSNQPQHF.

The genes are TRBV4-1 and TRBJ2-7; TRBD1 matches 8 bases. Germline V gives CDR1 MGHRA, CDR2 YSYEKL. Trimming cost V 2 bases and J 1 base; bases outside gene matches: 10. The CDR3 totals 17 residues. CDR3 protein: CASSQKAGTGLSYEQYF. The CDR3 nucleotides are TGCGCCAGCAGCCAAAAAGCCGGGACAGGATTATCCTACGAGCAGTACTTC.

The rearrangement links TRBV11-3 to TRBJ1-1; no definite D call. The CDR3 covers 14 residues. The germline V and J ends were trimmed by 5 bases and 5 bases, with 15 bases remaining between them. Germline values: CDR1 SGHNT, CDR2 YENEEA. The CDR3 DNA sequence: TGTGCCAGCAGCCCCAGGACTAGACCGACTGAAGCTTTCTTT. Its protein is CASSPRTRPTEAFF.

Here the CDR3 reads CASSVEGNRQETQYF. In nucleotides, the CDR3 is TGTGCCAGCAGCGTAGAGGGGAACCGCCAAGAGACCCAGTACTTC. This chain joins TRBV9 and TRBJ2-5, with D possibly TRBD1 on 5 matching bases. The CDR3 loop spans 15 amino acids. The V and J ends lost 0 bases and 1 base respectively, with 10 bases between them. CDR1 SGDLS and CDR2 YYNGEE come from the germline V gene.

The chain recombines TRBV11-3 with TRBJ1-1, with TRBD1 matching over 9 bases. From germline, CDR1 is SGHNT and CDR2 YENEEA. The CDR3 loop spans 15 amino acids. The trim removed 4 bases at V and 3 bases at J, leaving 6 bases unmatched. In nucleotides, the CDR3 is TGTGCCAGCAGCTCACAGGGGGCTGAGTACACTGAAGCTTTCTTT. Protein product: CASSSQGAEYTEAFF.

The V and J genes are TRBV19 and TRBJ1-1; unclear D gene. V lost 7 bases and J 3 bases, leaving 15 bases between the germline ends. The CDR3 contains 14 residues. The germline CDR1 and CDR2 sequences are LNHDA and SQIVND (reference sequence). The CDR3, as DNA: TGTGCCAGTACCCCCCCGGGGATGTACACTGAAGCTTTCTTT. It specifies CASTPPGMYTEAFF.

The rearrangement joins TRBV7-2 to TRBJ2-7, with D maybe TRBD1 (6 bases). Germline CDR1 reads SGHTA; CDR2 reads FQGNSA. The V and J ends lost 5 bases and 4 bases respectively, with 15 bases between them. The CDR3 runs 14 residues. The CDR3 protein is CASSPSGGGYEQYF. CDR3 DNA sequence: TGTGCCAGCAGCCCCTCTGGGGGCGGATACGAGCAGTACTTC.

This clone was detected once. CDR3: CASSIRIFSNQPQHF. The CDR3 DNA reads as TGTGCCAGTAGTATCAGGATTTTTAGCAATCAGCCCCAGCATTTT. The J gene is TRBJ1-5, the V gene TRBV19; the D is unclear. The CDR3 contains 15 residues. CDR1 is LNHDA, CDR2 SQIVND, per germline (reference sequence). Trimming pared 3 bases from V and 0 bases from J, leaving 9 bases between.

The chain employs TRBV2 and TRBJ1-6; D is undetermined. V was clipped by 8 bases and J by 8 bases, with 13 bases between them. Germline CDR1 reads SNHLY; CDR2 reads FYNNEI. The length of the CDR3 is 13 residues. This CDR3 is CASDFQEDSPLHF. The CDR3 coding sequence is TGTGCCAGCGATTTCCAGGAAGATTCACCCCTCCACTTT.